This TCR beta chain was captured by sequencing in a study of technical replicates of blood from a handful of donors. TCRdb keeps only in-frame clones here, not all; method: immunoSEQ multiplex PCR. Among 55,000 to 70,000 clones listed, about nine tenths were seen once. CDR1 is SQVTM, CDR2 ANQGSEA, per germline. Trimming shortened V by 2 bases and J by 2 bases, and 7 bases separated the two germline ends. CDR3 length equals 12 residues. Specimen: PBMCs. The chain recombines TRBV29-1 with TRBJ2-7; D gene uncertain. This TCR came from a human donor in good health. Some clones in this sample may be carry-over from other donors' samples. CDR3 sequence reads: CSVETYPYEQYF. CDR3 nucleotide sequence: TGCAGCGTTGAAACCTACCCCTACGAGCAGTACTTC.